A single sample is the source of the 7 T cell receptor beta chains below, sequenced in a study of T cells in Graves' hyperthyroidism and ophthalmopathy. The source material, RNA transcripts, was used to amplify TCR beta CDR3 regions. Researchers ran a first-round RT-PCR on the TCR CDR3 using the HTBI primer set. TCRdb passed the multiplex PCR reads through MiXCR, listing each CDR3 protein once. This sample has 650,000 to 700,000 distinct CDR3 sequences, with 17% found just once. Input material: blood. Receptors were obtained from a man aged 45-60 years with Graves' hyperthyroidism.

In this sample, this clonotype turned up a few times. V is TRBV10-3 and J is TRBJ2-7, with 7 bases fitting TRBD2. This CDR3 comprises 12 residues. Per the germline V gene, CDR1 is ENHRY and CDR2 is SYGVKD. V lost 7 bases to trimming and J lost 6 bases; unmatched junction nucleotides: 6. CDR3 DNA sequence: TGTGCCATCAATGGGAGGGGAGTCGAGCAGTACTTC. Protein product: CAINGRGVEQYF.

There are many counts of this clonotype. CDR3: CSARDYSYEQYF. The CDR3 DNA reads as TGCAGTGCTCGGGACTACAGCTACGAGCAGTACTTC. The V call is TRBV20-1, the J call TRBJ2-7, with 7 nucleotides matching TRBD2. V dropped 5 bases and J dropped 3; count of bases not matched to a gene: 4. The germline V gene has CDR1 DFQATT and CDR2 SNEGSKA (reference sequence). The CDR3 contains 12 residues.

This clonotype was counted many times. V and J are TRBV20-1 and TRBJ2-5; TRBD2 matches 13 bases. V lost 6 bases, J lost 2 bases, and 3 bases stayed unmatched. The CDR3 runs to 14 residues. CDR1 DFQATT and CDR2 SNEGSKA come from the germline V gene (reference sequence). Here the CDR3 DNA reads TGCAGTGCCAGGACTAGCGGGAGACAAGAGACCCAGTACTTC. Its translation is CSARTSGRQETQYF.

The V and J genes are TRBV3-1 and TRBJ2-2; 8 bases agree with TRBD2. CDR3 size: 15 residues. Germline CDR1 reads LGHDT; CDR2 reads YNNKEL (reference sequence). V lost 5 bases, J lost 1 base, and 3 bases stayed unmatched. CDR3 residues: CASSLTSENTGELFF. The CDR3 region has the DNA TGTGCCAGCAGCTTGACTAGCGAGAACACCGGGGAGCTGTTTTTT.

The table lists this clonotype with a count of one. The CDR3 protein is CASSPQGAGEEKLFF. The DNA for the CDR3 is TGTGCCAGTAGCCCGCAGGGGGCAGGCGAGGAAAAACTGTTTTTT. J is TRBJ1-4 and V is TRBV19, with TRBD1 identical over 8 bases. V was clipped by 6 bases and J by 8 bases; unmatched bases: 11. Germline V CDR1 and CDR2: LNHDA, SQIVND (reference sequence). The CDR3 has 15 residues.

This chain uses TRBV5-6 with TRBJ2-7; tentative D call: TRBD1 (6 bases). V dropped 7 bases and J dropped 7 bases, with 30 bases sitting between them. Germline V gene lookup returns CDR1 SGHDT and CDR2 YYEEEE. This CDR3 comprises 17 residues. The CDR3: CASSQILPGHPPWEQYF. The CDR3 coding sequence is TGTGCCAGCTCCCAAATACTCCCGGGACATCCACCATGGGAGCAGTACTTC.

The chain employs TRBV15 and TRBJ2-1; possible D gene TRBD2, 5 bases. The CDR3 contains 15 residues. Germline V lookup: CDR1 LNHNV, CDR2 YYDKDF (reference sequence). Trimming cost V 0 bases and J 6 bases, with 12 bases left between them. DNA of the CDR3: TGTGCCACCAGCAGAGATCGAGGGCCCGGCAATGAGCAGTTCTTC. This sequence encodes CATSRDRGPGNEQFF.